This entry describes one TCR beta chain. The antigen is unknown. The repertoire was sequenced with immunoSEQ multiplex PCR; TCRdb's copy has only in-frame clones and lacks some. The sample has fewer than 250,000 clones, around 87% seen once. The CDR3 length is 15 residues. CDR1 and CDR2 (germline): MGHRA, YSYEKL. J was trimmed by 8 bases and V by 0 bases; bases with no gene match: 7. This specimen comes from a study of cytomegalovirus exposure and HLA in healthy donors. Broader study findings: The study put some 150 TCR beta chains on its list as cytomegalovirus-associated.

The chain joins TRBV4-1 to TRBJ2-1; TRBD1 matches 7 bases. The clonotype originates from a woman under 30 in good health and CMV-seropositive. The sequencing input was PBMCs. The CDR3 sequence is CASSQDGTVVDEQFF. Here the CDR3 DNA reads TGCGCCAGCAGCCAAGACGGGACAGTCGTCGATGAGCAGTTCTTC.